This T cell receptor (beta chain) was captured in a study of T cell responses to AZD1222 COVID-19 vaccine. V lost 3 bases and J 5 bases, leaving 10 bases between the germline ends. The CDR3 runs to 13 residues. Notes on this clone: Its antigen is unknown.

Generated by immunoSEQ multiplex PCR, the TCRdb table keeps only in-frame clones and is missing some. The sample shows approximately 180,000 clones, approximately 86% of them seen only once. Study-wide results and caveats: Only 5 or 6 individuals given AZD1222 were seropositive at baseline.

The sequences come from peripheral blood, collected on day 0 of AZD1222 vaccination. The receptor was derived from an adult in good health. The V gene is TRBV12-3 or TRBV12-4, the J gene TRBJ1-1; the D is unclear. The CDR3 coding sequence is TGTGCCAGCAGTTTCCTTGGGCGGACTGAAGCTTTCTTT. It is translated as CASSFLGRTEAFF.